This T cell receptor beta chain came from a study of OX40 agonist ivuxolimab in advanced cancers. Here immunoSEQ multiplex PCR was the method, and the copy in TCRdb shows in-frame clones only, minus some. The sample consists of 30,000 to 45,000 clones, 74% of them appearing once. The V and J ends lost 2 bases and 2 bases respectively, with 6 bases between them. The germline CDR1 and CDR2 sequences are SGHTA and FQGNSA. The CDR3 is 13 residues long. The receptor was isolated from an adult with an advanced solid tumor such as melanoma, head and neck, liver or kidney cancer. The source material was CD4+ or CD8+ T cells sorted from blood, sampled in a trial of the OX40 agonist ivuxolimab. The chain uses TRBV7-2 and TRBJ1-2; no definite D call. CDR3 coding DNA: TGTGCCAGCAGCTTAAATGAAAACTATGGCTACACCTTC. Translation: CASSLNENYGYTF.